A selection of T cell receptor beta chains follows, all from one sample in a study of blood T cells in healthy people across ages. A single record per CDR3 protein comes from TCRdb applying MiXCR to the 5' RACE reads. The sample carries over 600,000 distinct CDR3 sequences, about half recorded once. Sequenced sample: blood. Receptor source: an elderly man in good health. Both conserved end residues are part of each CDR3. The order of the fields is clone size, V gene, J gene, CDR3 length, D gene, CDR3 protein, CDR3 DNA. D genes are given only for firm matches. The listing skips clone size in some rows; elsewhere it reads once, few, many or a size class.

clone size: many; V gene: TRBV12-3/TRBV12-4; J gene: TRBJ2-5; CDR3 length: 14; D gene: -; CDR3 protein: CASKGTTHQETQYF; CDR3 DNA: TGTGCCAGCAAGGGGACGACGCACCAAGAGACCCAGTACTTC
clone size: -; V gene: TRBV7-9; J gene: TRBJ1-5; CDR3 length: 14; D gene: -; CDR3 protein: CASSLEGTGEPQHF; CDR3 DNA: TGTGCCAGCAGCTTAGAGGGAACCGGAGAGCCCCAGCATTTT
clone size: -; V gene: TRBV7-3; J gene: TRBJ2-7; CDR3 length: 14; D gene: -; CDR3 protein: CASSPGQLAREQYF; CDR3 DNA: TGTGCCAGCAGCCCGGGACAGCTAGCGCGGGAGCAGTACTTC
clone size: -; V gene: TRBV5-5; J gene: TRBJ2-3; CDR3 length: 15; D gene: -; CDR3 protein: CASSLRSSPHRYAVF; CDR3 DNA: TGTGCCAGCAGCTTGAGGTCTAGTCCGCACAGATACGCAGTATTT
clone size: -; V gene: TRBV27; J gene: TRBJ2-3; CDR3 length: 16; D gene: -; CDR3 protein: CASSSPGGAGTDTQYF; CDR3 DNA: TGTGCCAGCAGTTCCCCGGGGGGCGCAGGGACAGATACGCAGTATTTT
clone size: -; V gene: TRBV4-1; J gene: TRBJ2-5; CDR3 length: 16; D gene: TRBD1; CDR3 protein: CASKNLGTGLWNEQYF; CDR3 DNA: TGCGCCAGCAAGAATCTCGGGACAGGGCTATGGAATGAGCAGTACTTC
clone size: -; V gene: TRBV5-1; J gene: TRBJ2-7; CDR3 length: 15; D gene: TRBD2; CDR3 protein: CANSRALAGTYEQYF; CDR3 DNA: TGCGCCAACAGCCGCGCGCTAGCGGGCACCTACGAGCAGTACTTC
clone size: -; V gene: TRBV2; J gene: TRBJ1-1; CDR3 length: 14; D gene: -; CDR3 protein: CATSSVQGDTEAFF; CDR3 DNA: TGTGCCACCAGCAGCGTACAGGGAGACACTGAAGCTTTCTTT
clone size: -; V gene: TRBV10-2; J gene: TRBJ2-4; CDR3 length: 18; D gene: TRBD2; CDR3 protein: CASSEYPGTSGAKNIQYF; CDR3 DNA: TGCGCCAGCAGTGAATATCCCGGGACTAGCGGAGCCAAAAACATTCAGTACTTC
clone size: -; V gene: TRBV29-1; J gene: TRBJ2-7; CDR3 length: 14; D gene: -; CDR3 protein: CSVEVPSGDYEQYF; CDR3 DNA: TGCAGCGTTGAAGTCCCAAGCGGAGACTACGAGCAGTACTTC
clone size: -; V gene: TRBV12-3/TRBV12-4; J gene: TRBJ1-5; CDR3 length: 12; D gene: -; CDR3 protein: CASRFDPEPQHF; CDR3 DNA: TGTGCCAGCAGGTTTGACCCAGAGCCCCAGCATTTT
clone size: -; V gene: TRBV14; J gene: TRBJ1-1; CDR3 length: 15; D gene: -; CDR3 protein: CASSQEGGGNTEAFF; CDR3 DNA: TGTGCCAGCAGCCAAGAGGGCGGAGGGAACACTGAAGCTTTCTTT
clone size: -; V gene: TRBV28; J gene: TRBJ2-3; CDR3 length: 15; D gene: TRBD1; CDR3 protein: CASSSGTGDPDTQYF; CDR3 DNA: TGTGCCAGCAGTTCCGGGACAGGGGATCCAGATACGCAGTATTTT
clone size: -; V gene: TRBV6-2/TRBV6-3; J gene: TRBJ2-7; CDR3 length: 15; D gene: TRBD1; CDR3 protein: CASSSSGTGGREQYF; CDR3 DNA: TGTGCCAGCAGTTCCTCCGGGACAGGGGGCCGCGAGCAGTACTTC
clone size: -; V gene: TRBV11-2; J gene: TRBJ1-6; CDR3 length: 14; D gene: -; CDR3 protein: CASSFQASNSPLHF; CDR3 DNA: TGTGCCAGCAGCTTCCAGGCGTCTAATTCACCCCTCCACTTT
clone size: few; V gene: TRBV20-1; J gene: TRBJ1-6; CDR3 length: 14; D gene: TRBD1; CDR3 protein: CSADGTGSNSPLHF; CDR3 DNA: TGCAGTGCAGACGGGACAGGGAGTAATTCACCCCTCCACTTT
clone size: many; V gene: TRBV10-3; J gene: TRBJ1-6; CDR3 length: 15; D gene: -; CDR3 protein: CAISESGLLNSPLHF; CDR3 DNA: TGTGCCATCAGTGAGTCAGGACTGCTTAATTCACCCCTCCACTTT
clone size: once; V gene: TRBV4-1; J gene: TRBJ2-3; CDR3 length: 16; D gene: -; CDR3 protein: CASSQDSGDYTDTQYF; CDR3 DNA: TGCGCCAGCAGCCAAGATTCTGGCGACTACACAGATACGCAGTATTTT
clone size: -; V gene: TRBV10-3; J gene: TRBJ2-6; CDR3 length: 16; D gene: -; CDR3 protein: CAISGAPFEGANVLTF; CDR3 DNA: TGTGCCATCAGTGGTGCCCCCTTCGAAGGGGCCAACGTCCTGACTTTC
clone size: few; V gene: TRBV11-1; J gene: TRBJ2-3; CDR3 length: 13; D gene: -; CDR3 protein: CASRVGGTDTQYF; CDR3 DNA: TGTGCCAGCAGGGTTGGGGGCACAGATACGCAGTATTTT
clone size: -; V gene: TRBV15; J gene: TRBJ2-6; CDR3 length: 18; D gene: -; CDR3 protein: CATSQGLGLREGANVLTF; CDR3 DNA: TGTGCCACCAGTCAGGGGTTAGGATTACGGGAAGGGGCCAACGTCCTGACTTTC
clone size: -; V gene: TRBV10-3; J gene: TRBJ1-2; CDR3 length: 15; D gene: -; CDR3 protein: CAISERLGQNYGYTF; CDR3 DNA: TGTGCCATCAGTGAGAGATTGGGGCAGAACTATGGCTACACCTTC